There are many counts of the clone carrying this TCR beta chain. The sample originates from a study of regulatory T cells in long-lasting Graves disease. In germline, CDR1 is DFQATT, CDR2 SNEGSKA (reference sequence). The CDR3 runs 14 residues. V was clipped by 6 bases and J by 2 bases, with 14 bases between them. The time point denotes: persistent/refractory GD, antithyroid drugs over 5 years with positive TRAb. Construction of the TCR library relied on RNA isolated from PBMCs. Libraries of TCR beta came from iRepertoire HTBI primers plus Arm-PCR of CDR3 regions. TCRdb called the multiplex PCR reads again in MiXCR, with one record for every CDR3 protein. The sample has roughly 430,000 distinct CDR3 sequences; about 21% are singletons.

The sample in question was peripheral blood mononuclear cells (PBMCs), obtained when the disease was refractory, from a patient treated with antithyroid drugs. The receptor was derived from a female donor with Graves disease. The genes are TRBV20-1 and TRBJ1-5; D is unclear. This CDR3 is CSAVDPMGNQPQHF. Here the CDR3 DNA reads TGCAGTGCCGTCGACCCGATGGGCAATCAGCCCCAGCATTTT.